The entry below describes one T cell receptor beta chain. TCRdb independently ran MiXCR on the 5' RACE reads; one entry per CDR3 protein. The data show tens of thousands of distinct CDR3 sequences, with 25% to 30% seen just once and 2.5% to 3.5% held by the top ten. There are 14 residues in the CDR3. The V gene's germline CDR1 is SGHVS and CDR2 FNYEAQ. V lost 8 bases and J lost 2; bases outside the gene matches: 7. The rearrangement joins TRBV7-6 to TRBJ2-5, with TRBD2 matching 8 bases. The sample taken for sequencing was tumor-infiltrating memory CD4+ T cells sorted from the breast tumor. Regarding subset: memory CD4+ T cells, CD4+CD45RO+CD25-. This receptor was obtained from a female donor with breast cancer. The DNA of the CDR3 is TGTGCCAGCTTGCCGCGGGGGGTTCAAGAGACCCAGTACTTC. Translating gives CASLPRGVQETQYF.